This T cell receptor (beta chain) was sequenced for a study of early stage breast cancer tumors. Study summary: Invasive lobular carcinomas made up about 35% of the 12 ER+/PR+/HER2- tumors.

Study-level points and caveats: Tumors had roughly 2.4-fold higher T cell density and higher clonality than adjacent normal breast tissue. Tumor and normal breast were distinguished via blood comparison in 14 of 16 patients.

V dropped 4 bases and J dropped 2; count of bases not matched to a gene: 6. This CDR3 comprises 15 residues. CDR1 and CDR2 from the germline V gene are LGHNA and YSLEER. Remarks on this clone: Its antigen is as yet unknown.

The table came from immunoSEQ multiplex PCR; TCRdb's copy has only in-frame clones and leaves some out. The table records fewer than 90,000 clones, 70% to 85% of them present only once. This chain joins TRBV4-3 and TRBJ2-3; 7 nucleotides line up with TRBD1. The TCR originated in a person aged 55 to 75 with breast cancer. The sequenced sample consisted of blood. As DNA, the CDR3 is TGCGCCAGCAGCCCCCGGGACAGCCACACAGATACGCAGTATTTT. It codes for CASSPRDSHTDTQYF.